Listed here is a single T cell receptor (beta chain). No antigen is known for it. No base quality values were provided; no much bigger clone lies one nucleotide off. This sample also contains other DNA sequences that code for the same CDR3. After around eleven days of culture, CD4+ T cells were isolated with the EasySep CD4+ T cell isolation kit. PCR-confirmed SARS-CoV-2 infection had occurred in convalescent patients between March and December 2020, before the Alpha, Beta and Delta variants emerged in the United States. Half of the culture medium was replaced with fresh IL-2-containing medium on days 3 and 7. Unless otherwise noted, each peptide stimulation condition was cultured in triplicate wells. PBMC were separated from whole blood using Ficoll-Paque Plus gradient centrifugation and were then either cryopreserved at -140C or used fresh. The QIAamp micro DNA kit was used to extract genomic DNA from the cultured CD4+ T cells.

Libraries were built with the immunoSEQ multiplex PCR assay. TCR beta CDR3 sequencing was performed on DNA from the cultured, isolated CD4+ T cells. Under the source paper's analysis protocol: Non-productive TCR sequences were discarded, and reads were trimmed to the CDR3 region, with only CDR3s of 7 or more amino acids retained. The MANAFEST web app was used to identify antigen-specific clonotypes by comparing expansion in peptide wells with expansion in reference cultures. To be called positive, a clone needed expansion at FDR<0.05 compared with the reference and with all other wells, an odds ratio greater than 5, and a frequency greater than 0.1% in two replicate wells. Cross-reactive clonotypes were defined as significantly expanded in SARS-CoV-2 spike wells and in at least one common cold coronavirus spike condition. Using the stringdist R package, CDR3 similarity was measured by Levenshtein distance, and unrooted trees were constructed with ape in R 3.6.1. TCRdb took over this immuneACCESS table, retaining in-frame rearrangements with V and J assigned. Such tables are incomplete; in checked studies, under half of the missing clones stem from an unresolved V gene, and the remainder is unexplained. V and J calls and clone size are given by that table; D and trimming were obtained from the DNA. A total of approximately 45,000 clones appear in this sample, about three quarters of them only once. The ten largest clones represent 10% to 15% of the sample.

The data stem from a study of vaccination effects on CD4 cells after COVID-19 (dated by TCRdb to 2022 to 2024). With regard to the full study: The ViraFEST assay stimulated PBMC with viral peptide pools and then used TCR sequencing to identify antigen-specific CD4+ T cell clonotypes by expansion. Each participant received two doses of an mRNA SARS-CoV-2 vaccine, either BNT162b2 or mRNA-1273. Pre-vaccine samples were drawn from a couple of convalescent patients 16 days and one week before the first dose, at 142 and 148 days after COVID-19 diagnosis. Roughly 1.9 million PBMC per well were cultured with approximately 10 ug/ml peptides in IMDM containing about 5% human AB serum, about 9 IU/ml IL-2 and gentamicin. The study compared SARS-CoV-2 spike-specific CD4+ TCR repertoires before and after mRNA vaccination in COVID-19 convalescent patients and infection-naive vaccine recipients. The full study included around ten COVID-19 convalescent patients and a few SARS-CoV-2-naive healthy vaccine recipients. The Oncomine TCR Beta short-read assay on an Illumina iSeq 100 was used to sequence cultures from other donors in the study.

Findings and caveats that apply to the study as a whole: For convalescent patients, new clones induced by the vaccine made up most of the post-vaccine spike-reactive repertoire, and these new clones were largely distinct from the clones induced by infection. The study was limited by a small number of convalescent patients and lacked early post-infection timepoints. Clones induced by infection and clones induced by vaccination both contracted markedly at late timepoints after vaccination, which fits with T cell responses waning over time.

CDR1 GTSNPN and CDR2 SVGIG were looked up in the germline V gene (reference sequence). Trimming takes 2 bases from V and 2 bases from J, and the germline ends sit 7 bases apart. Including cysteine and phenylalanine, the CDR3 has 13 amino acids. Here the CDR3 DNA is all that survives: 39 bases in frame from base 1. The clonotype was recovered from a human donor who had a prior SARS-CoV-2 infection. The chain is encoded by TRBV30 joined to TRBJ1-3; no D gene call is confident. The sample was CD4+ T cells from PBMCs cultured without peptide, taken before COVID-19 vaccination. The sequence in DNA is TGTGCCTGGAGTAGAGGGACTGGAAACACCATATATTTT. Translated, it reads CAWSRGTGNTIYF.